This T cell receptor (beta chain) emerged from a study of cytomegalovirus exposure and HLA in healthy donors. Study-level findings and limits: V segments that were indistinguishable, TRBV6-2 and TRBV6-3 among them, were omitted from analysis.

CDR3 length: 12 residues. Trimming stripped 6 bases from V and 8 bases from J, with 13 bases between. Germline CDR1 MNHEY, CDR2 SMNVEV (reference sequence). Remarks on this clone: The antigen remains undetermined.

Vbeta (60) and Jbeta (13) primers were used in the PCR. Here immunoSEQ multiplex PCR was the method, and the copy in TCRdb shows in-frame clones only, minus some. This table lists 65,000 to 85,000 clones. The sequence came from a female donor in good health and CMV-seropositive. Source material: PBMCs. V is TRBV27 and J is TRBJ1-2; a weak D match, TRBD1 (5 bases). CDR3 nucleotides: TGTGCCAGCAGGCACGGCGCAGGGGGCTACACCTTC. It is translated as CASRHGAGGYTF.